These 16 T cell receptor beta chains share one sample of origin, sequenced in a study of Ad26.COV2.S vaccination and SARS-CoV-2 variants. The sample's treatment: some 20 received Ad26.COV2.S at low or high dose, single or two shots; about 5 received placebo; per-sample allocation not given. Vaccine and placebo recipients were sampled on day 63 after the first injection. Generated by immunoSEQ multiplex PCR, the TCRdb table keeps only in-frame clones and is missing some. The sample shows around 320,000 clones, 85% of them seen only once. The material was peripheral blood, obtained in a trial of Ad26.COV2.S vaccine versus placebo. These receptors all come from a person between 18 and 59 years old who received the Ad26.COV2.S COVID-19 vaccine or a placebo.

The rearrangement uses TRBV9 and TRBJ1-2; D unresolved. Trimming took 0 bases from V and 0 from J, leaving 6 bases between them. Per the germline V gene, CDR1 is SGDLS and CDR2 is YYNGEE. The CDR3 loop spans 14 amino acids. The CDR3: CASSVATSNYGYTF. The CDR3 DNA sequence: TGTGCCAGCAGCGTAGCTACGTCTAACTATGGCTACACCTTC.

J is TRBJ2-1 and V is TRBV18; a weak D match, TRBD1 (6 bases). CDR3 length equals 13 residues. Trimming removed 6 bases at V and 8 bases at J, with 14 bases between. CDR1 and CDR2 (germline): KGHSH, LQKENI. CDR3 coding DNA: TGTGCCAGCTCCCCAGGACAGTCCGATGAGCAGTTCTTC. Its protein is CASSPGQSDEQFF.

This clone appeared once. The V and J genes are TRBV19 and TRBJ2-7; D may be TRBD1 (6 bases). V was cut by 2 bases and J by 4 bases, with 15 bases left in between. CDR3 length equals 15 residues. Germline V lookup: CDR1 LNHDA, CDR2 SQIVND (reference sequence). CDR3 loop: CASSIQGRDPYEQYF. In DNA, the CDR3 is TGTGCCAGTAGTATACAGGGGAGAGACCCTTACGAGCAGTACTTC.

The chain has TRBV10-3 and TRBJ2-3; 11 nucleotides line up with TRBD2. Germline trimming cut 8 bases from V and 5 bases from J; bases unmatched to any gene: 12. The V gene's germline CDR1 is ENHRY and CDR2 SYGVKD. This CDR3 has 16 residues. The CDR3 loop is CAIGASTSGDIDTQYF. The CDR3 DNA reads TGTGCCATCGGTGCATCGACTAGCGGGGATATAGATACGCAGTATTTT.

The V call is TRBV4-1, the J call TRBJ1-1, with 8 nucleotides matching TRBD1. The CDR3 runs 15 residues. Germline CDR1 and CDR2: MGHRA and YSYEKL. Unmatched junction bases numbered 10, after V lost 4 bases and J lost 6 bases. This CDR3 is CASSRDGQGASEAFF. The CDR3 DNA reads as TGCGCCAGCAGCCGGGATGGGCAGGGGGCGTCTGAAGCTTTCTTT.

CDR3 sequence reads: CAISFGTERKETQYF. The CDR3 DNA follows: TGTGCCATCAGCTTTGGGACCGAAAGGAAAGAGACCCAGTACTTC. The rearrangement joins TRBV10-3 to TRBJ2-5, with D perhaps matching TRBD1 or TRBD2 (5 bases each). Germline V CDR1 and CDR2: ENHRY, SYGVKD. The length of the CDR3 is 15 residues. The V gene lost 6 bases and the J gene lost 3 bases, with 17 bases spanning the gap.

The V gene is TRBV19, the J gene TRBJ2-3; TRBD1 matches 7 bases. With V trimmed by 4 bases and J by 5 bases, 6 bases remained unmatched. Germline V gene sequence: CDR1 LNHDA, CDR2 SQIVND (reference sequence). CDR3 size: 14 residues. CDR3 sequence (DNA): TGTGCCAGTAGTACCGGGACAGAAATAGATACGCAGTATTTT. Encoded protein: CASSTGTEIDTQYF. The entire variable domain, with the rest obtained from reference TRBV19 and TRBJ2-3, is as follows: DGGITQSPKYLFRKEGQNVTLSCEQNLNHDAMYWYRQDPGQGLRLIYYSQIVNDFQKGDIAEGYSVSREKKESFPLTVTSAQKNPTAFYLCASSTGTEIDTQYFGPGTRLTVL.

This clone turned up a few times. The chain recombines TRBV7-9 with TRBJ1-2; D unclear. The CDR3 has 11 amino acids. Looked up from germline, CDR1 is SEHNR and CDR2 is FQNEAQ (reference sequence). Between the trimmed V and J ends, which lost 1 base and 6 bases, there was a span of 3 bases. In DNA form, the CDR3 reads TGTGCCAGCAGCTTAGGTGATGGCTACACCTTC. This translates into CASSLGDGYTF.

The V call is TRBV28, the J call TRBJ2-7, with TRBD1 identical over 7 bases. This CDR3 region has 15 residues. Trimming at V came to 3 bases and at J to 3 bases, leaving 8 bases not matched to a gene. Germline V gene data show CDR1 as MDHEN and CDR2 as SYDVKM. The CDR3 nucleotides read TGTGCCAGCAGTTTTCCAGGGGGTCTCCTCTACGAGCAGTACTTC. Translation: CASSFPGGLLYEQYF. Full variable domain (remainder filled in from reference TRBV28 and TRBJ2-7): DVKVTQSSRYLVKRTGEKVFLECVQDMDHENMFWYRQDPGLGLRLIYFSYDVKMKEKGDIPEGYSVSREKKERFSLILESASTNQTSMYLCASSFPGGLLYEQYFGPGTRLTVT.

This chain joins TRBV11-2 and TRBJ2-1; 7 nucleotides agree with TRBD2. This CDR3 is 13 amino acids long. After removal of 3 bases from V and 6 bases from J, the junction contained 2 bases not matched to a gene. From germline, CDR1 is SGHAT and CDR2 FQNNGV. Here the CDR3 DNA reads TGTGCCAGCAGCTTTCAGCGGGGCAATGAGCAGTTCTTC. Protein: CASSFQRGNEQFF.

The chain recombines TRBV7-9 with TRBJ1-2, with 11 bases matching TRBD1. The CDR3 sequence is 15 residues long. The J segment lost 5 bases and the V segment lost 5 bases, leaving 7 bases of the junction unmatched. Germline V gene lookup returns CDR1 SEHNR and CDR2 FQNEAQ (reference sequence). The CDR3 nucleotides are TGTGCCAGCAGCCAGGGGACAGGGGGTCTTTATGGCTACACCTTC. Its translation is CASSQGTGGLYGYTF.

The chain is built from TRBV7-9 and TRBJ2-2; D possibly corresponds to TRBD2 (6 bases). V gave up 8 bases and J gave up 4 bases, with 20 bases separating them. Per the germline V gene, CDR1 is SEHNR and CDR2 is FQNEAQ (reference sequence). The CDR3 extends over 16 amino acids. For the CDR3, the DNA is TGTGCCAGCCGTTTAACTGGCGGGGCCAGCACCGGGGAGCTGTTTTTT. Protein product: CASRLTGGASTGELFF.

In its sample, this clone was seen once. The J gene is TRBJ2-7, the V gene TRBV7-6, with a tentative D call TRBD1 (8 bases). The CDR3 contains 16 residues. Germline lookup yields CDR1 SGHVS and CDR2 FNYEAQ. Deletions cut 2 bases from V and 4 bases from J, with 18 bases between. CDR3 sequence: CASSLQQGGSLYEQYF. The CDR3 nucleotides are TGTGCCAGCAGCTTACAACAGGGGGGGTCCTTATACGAGCAGTACTTC. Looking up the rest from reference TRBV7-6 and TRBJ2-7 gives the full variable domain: GAGVSQSPRYKVTKRGQDVALRCDPISGHVSLYWYRQALGQGPEFLTYFNYEAQQDKSGLPNDRFSAERPEGSISTLTIQRTEQRDSAMYRCASSLQQGGSLYEQYFGPGTRLTVT.

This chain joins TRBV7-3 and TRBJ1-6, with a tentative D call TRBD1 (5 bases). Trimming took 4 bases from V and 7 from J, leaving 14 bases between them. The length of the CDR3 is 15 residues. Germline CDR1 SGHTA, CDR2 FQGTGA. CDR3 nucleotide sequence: TGTGCCAGCAGCTCCGGCGGGGGTACCAATTCACCCCTCCACTTT. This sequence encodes CASSSGGGTNSPLHF.

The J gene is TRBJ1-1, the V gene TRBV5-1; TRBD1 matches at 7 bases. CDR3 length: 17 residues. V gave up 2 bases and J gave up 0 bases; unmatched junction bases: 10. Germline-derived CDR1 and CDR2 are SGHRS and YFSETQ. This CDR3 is CASSFDGDRDMNTEAFF. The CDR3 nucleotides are TGCGCCAGCAGCTTCGACGGAGACAGGGATATGAACACTGAAGCTTTCTTT.

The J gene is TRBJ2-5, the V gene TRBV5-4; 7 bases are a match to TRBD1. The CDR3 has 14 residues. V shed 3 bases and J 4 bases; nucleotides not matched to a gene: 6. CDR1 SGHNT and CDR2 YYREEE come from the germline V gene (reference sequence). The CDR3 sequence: CASSWDSFGETQYF. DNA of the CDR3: TGTGCCAGCAGCTGGGACAGTTTCGGAGAGACCCAGTACTTC.